This T cell receptor beta chain stems from a study of CD8 T cells in Susac syndrome. The controls were healthy donors who were matched for age and sex. While CD8+ and CD4+ T cells were isolated negatively, TEMRA cells were enriched by FACS. V lost 1 base and J 11 bases, leaving 11 bases between the germline ends. The CDR3 has 12 residues. Germline V gene data show CDR1 as SEHNR and CDR2 as FQNEAQ (reference sequence). Reverse transcription of about 0.5 to 1 ug RNA used random hexamers. The immunoSEQ assay covered 54 Vbeta and 13 Jbeta segments for CDR3. Each CDR3 protein is one row after TCRdb ran MiXCR on the immunoSEQ multiplex PCR reads. Among 27,000 or so distinct CDR3 sequences listed, roughly 92% were seen once.

Sequencing used CD8+ T cells from PBMCs. The chain recombines TRBV7-9 with TRBJ1-1; D call uncertain. The source is a human donor in good health. The CDR3: CASSLERGRAFF. CDR3 sequence (DNA): TGTGCCAGCAGCTTAGAAAGAGGGAGGGCTTTCTTT. Supplemented by reference TRBV7-9 and TRBJ1-1, the full variable domain reads DTGVSQNPRHKITKRGQNVTFRCDPISEHNRLYWYRQTLGQGPEFLTYFQNEAQLEKSRLLSDRFSAERPKGSFSTLEIQRTEQGDSAMYLCASSLERGRAFFGQGTRLTVV.